Following are 23 T cell receptor beta chains from one sample sequenced in a study of T cells after yellow fever vaccination. Using its own MiXCR run on the 5' RACE reads, TCRdb lists one record per CDR3 protein. The repertoire holds a few hundred thousand distinct CDR3 sequences, with under 25% as singletons. Material: PBMCs, obtained 15 days after the yellow fever booster vaccination. These receptors originate from a man aged 25-45 years who received the YFV17D yellow fever vaccine.

This clonotype has a handful of counts. This chain joins TRBV20-1 and TRBJ2-7; D not certain. The V end lost 4 bases, the J end lost 0 bases, and 7 bases lay between the germline ends. The CDR3 covers 12 residues. Per the germline V gene, CDR1 is DFQATT and CDR2 is SNEGSKA (reference sequence). The CDR3 bases are TGCAGTGCTATGGTCAGCTCCTACGAGCAGTACTTC. It specifies CSAMVSSYEQYF.

Ten or more counts support this clonotype. V usage is TRBV6-2 or TRBV6-3 and J usage is TRBJ2-7; D is unresolved. Germline assignment: CDR1 MNHEY and CDR2 SVGEGT. V gave up 6 bases and J gave up 3 bases, with 3 bases separating them. This CDR3 region has 10 residues. The CDR3 sequence: CASRDYEQYF. In nucleotides, the CDR3 is TGTGCCAGCAGGGACTACGAGCAGTACTTC.

The rearrangement uses TRBV6-5 and TRBJ2-7; tentative D call: TRBD2 (6 bases). V lost 2 bases and J 9 bases, leaving 17 bases between the germline ends. CDR3 length: 14 amino acids. Looked up from germline, CDR1 is MNHEY and CDR2 is SVGAGI. The DNA of the CDR3 is TGTGCCAGCAGTTACACCGTAGCGGACGAAGGGCAGTACTTC. It is translated as CASSYTVADEGQYF.

This chain uses TRBV27 with TRBJ1-1; 8 bases map to TRBD1. The CDR3 runs to 16 residues. Germline lookup yields CDR1 MNHEY and CDR2 SMNVEV (reference sequence). V gave up 6 bases and J gave up 0 bases; unmatched junction bases: 9. The CDR3 is CASSHSQGAMNTEAFF. DNA of the CDR3: TGTGCCAGCAGCCATTCCCAGGGGGCCATGAACACTGAAGCTTTCTTT.

The sample holds many counts of this clonotype. This chain connects TRBV6-6 to TRBJ2-7; no clear D gene. Trimming left V 3 bases short and J 0 bases short, with 3 bases between. From germline, CDR1 is MNHNY and CDR2 SVGAGI (reference sequence). This CDR3 has 12 residues. CDR3 in DNA: TGTGCCAGCAGTTATAGCTCCTACGAGCAGTACTTC. Translation gives CASSYSSYEQYF.

This chain connects TRBV20-1 to TRBJ1-1, with D possibly being TRBD1 (5 bases). Germline-derived CDR1 and CDR2 are DFQATT and SNEGSKA (reference sequence). This CDR3 has 14 amino acids. The V end was cut by 5 bases, the J end by 1 base, with 14 bases between. CDR3 DNA: TGCAGTGCTTCTGTCGGGACGGGGAACACTGAAGCTTTCTTT. Encoded protein: CSASVGTGNTEAFF.

V is TRBV20-1 and J is TRBJ2-3, with D possibly TRBD2 on 6 matching bases. Germline-derived CDR1 and CDR2 are DFQATT and SNEGSKA (reference sequence). The ends were cut back, 5 bases at V and 2 bases at J, with 20 bases in the middle. The CDR3 runs to 16 residues. The CDR3 loop is CSAGRLGGGDTDTQYF. CDR3 nucleotides: TGCAGTGCTGGGCGTTTGGGGGGAGGTGACACAGATACGCAGTATTTT.

This clonotype was detected a few times. The chain recombines TRBV7-2 with TRBJ2-7; D unclear. This CDR3 region has 14 residues. Germline values: CDR1 SGHTA, CDR2 FQGNSA. Trimming pared 1 base from V and 6 bases from J, leaving 13 bases between. In DNA form, the CDR3 reads TGTGCCAGCAGCTTAGGATTCTACAGCGCCGAGCAGTACTTC. This codes for CASSLGFYSAEQYF. The full variable domain, rest sourced from reference TRBV7-2 and TRBJ2-7, is GAGVSQSPSNKVTEKGKDVELRCDPISGHTALYWYRQSLGQGLEFLIYFQGNSAPDKSGLPSDRFSAERTGGSVSTLTIQRTQQEDSAVYLCASSLGFYSAEQYFGPGTRLTVT.

This clonotype was observed a few times. The V gene is TRBV5-1, the J gene TRBJ2-2; D perhaps matches TRBD2 (6 bases). CDR1 SGHRS and CDR2 YFSETQ come from the germline V gene. This CDR3 is built from 15 residues. V lost 0 bases and J lost 4, with 10 bases in between. The CDR3 loop reads CASSLGGLSTGELFF. CDR3 nucleotides: TGCGCCAGCAGCTTGGGAGGACTAAGCACCGGGGAGCTGTTTTTT.

Only a few counts were recorded for this clonotype. V is TRBV5-1 and J is TRBJ2-3; D uncertain. Per the germline V gene, CDR1 is SGHRS and CDR2 is YFSETQ. Trimming shortened V by 0 bases and J by 7 bases, and 9 bases separated the two germline ends. The CDR3 loop spans 13 amino acids. CDR3 sequence: CASSLVPENTQYF. CDR3 sequence (DNA): TGCGCCAGCAGCTTGGTCCCGGAAAATACGCAGTATTTT.

The sample holds a few counts of this clonotype. The DNA for the CDR3 is TGTGCCAGCTCACGGGAGCTCTCTGGGGCCAACGTCCTGACTTTC. Translated, it gives CASSRELSGANVLTF. V is TRBV18 and J is TRBJ2-6; D is possibly TRBD2 (5 bases). The germline CDR1 and CDR2 sequences are KGHSH and LQKENI. V lost 4 bases and J lost 0, with 7 bases in between. There are 15 residues in the CDR3.

The V gene is TRBV7-2, the J gene TRBJ2-1; D is undetermined. Germline V gene sequence: CDR1 SGHTA, CDR2 FQGNSA. This CDR3 is 13 amino acids long. Trimming stripped 2 bases from V and 4 bases from J, with 6 bases between. The CDR3 spells CASSLPPYNEQFF. Here the CDR3 DNA reads TGTGCCAGCAGCTTACCTCCTTACAATGAGCAGTTCTTC.

In this sample, this clonotype turned up many times. The chain employs TRBV29-1 and TRBJ2-1; D is possibly TRBD1 (6 bases). V was pared by 7 bases and J by 8 bases, with 12 bases between. Per germline, CDR1 SQVTM and CDR2 ANQGSEA. The CDR3 sequence is 11 residues long. In DNA form, the CDR3 reads TGCAGCGGGCAGACAGGCGATGAGCAGTTCTTC. It encodes CSGQTGDEQFF.

The chain carries TRBV19 and TRBJ2-1; possible D gene TRBD2, 6 bases. The germline V and J ends were trimmed by 3 bases and 7 bases, with 13 bases remaining between them. Germline loops: CDR1 LNHDA, CDR2 SQIVND (reference sequence). The length of the CDR3 is 14 residues. The CDR3 bases are TGTGCCAGTAGTATTCCGGGAGAGGGGAATGAGCAGTTCTTC. It translates to CASSIPGEGNEQFF.

The chain has TRBV27 and TRBJ2-7; D ambiguous. With 6 bases removed from V and 2 bases from J, the gap between germline ends came to 11 bases. The CDR3 has 13 residues. CDR1 and CDR2 from the germline V gene are MNHEY and SMNVEV (reference sequence). The CDR3 is CASSRRPTYEQYF. The CDR3 DNA is TGTGCCAGCAGCCGAAGACCGACCTACGAGCAGTACTTC.

The J gene is TRBJ2-7, the V gene TRBV5-5; TRBD2 aligns across 8 bases. V lost 7 bases and J lost 7; bases outside the gene matches: 10. This CDR3 region has 13 residues. The V gene's germline CDR1 is SGHKS and CDR2 YYEKEE (reference sequence). This chain's CDR3 is CASSGAGALEQYF. In DNA form, the CDR3 reads TGTGCCAGCTCTGGAGCGGGGGCCTTGGAGCAGTACTTC.

This chain joins TRBV18 and TRBJ2-5, with 13 positions matching TRBD2. The germline gives CDR1 KGHSH, CDR2 LQKENI. The CDR3 loop spans 18 amino acids. With V trimmed by 5 bases and J by 4 bases, 13 bases remained unmatched. CDR3 sequence: CASSAMTSGRLDGETQYF. Here the CDR3 DNA reads TGTGCCAGCTCAGCGATGACTAGCGGGAGGTTGGATGGAGAGACCCAGTACTTC.

The chain uses TRBV5-1 and TRBJ2-1, with 11 bases matching TRBD2. J gave up 0 bases and V 1 base, and 6 bases lay outside the gene matches. CDR1 SGHRS and CDR2 YFSETQ come from the germline V gene. This CDR3 has 18 residues. The CDR3 sequence: CASSLSLAGGGSYNEQFF. The CDR3 bases are TGCGCCAGCAGCTTGAGTCTAGCGGGAGGCGGCTCCTACAATGAGCAGTTCTTC. Full variable domain (outside the CDR3, taken from reference TRBV5-1 and TRBJ2-1): KAGVTQTPRYLIKTRGQQVTLSCSPISGHRSVSWYQQTPGQGLQFLFEYFSETQRNKGNFPGRFSGRQFSNSRSEMNVSTLELGDSALYLCASSLSLAGGGSYNEQFFGPGTRLTVL.

The rearrangement joins TRBV20-1 to TRBJ2-7, with 14 bases that match TRBD2. From germline, CDR1 is DFQATT and CDR2 SNEGSKA (reference sequence). CDR3 length: 17 amino acids. V was clipped by 3 bases and J by 2 bases; unmatched bases: 9. This CDR3 is CSASGTSGSAIPYEQYF. The CDR3, as DNA: TGCAGTGCTAGCGGGACTAGCGGGAGTGCCATCCCCTACGAGCAGTACTTC.

Regarding this clonotype: Sequence at one end of the junction differs from germline and may be a read error. The chain employs TRBV6-2 or TRBV6-3 and TRBJ2-1; D is perhaps TRBD1 or TRBD2 (5 bases each). Germline V lookup: CDR1 MNHEY, CDR2 SVGEGT. The CDR3 contains 11 residues. CDR3 in DNA: TGTGCCAGCAGTCAGGGACCCGTAAACGCCTTC. Residues: CASSQGPVNAF.

This clonotype was recorded only once. An end of the junction does not agree with germline; a read error may underlie this. The chain uses TRBV20-1 and TRBJ2-3; the match to TRBD2 covers 10 bases. CDR1 is DFQATT and CDR2 is SNEGSKA in the germline V gene (reference sequence). The CDR3 extends over 14 amino acids. The CDR3, as DNA: TGCTGTGCTAGACCTAGCGGGAGTCGGGATACGCAGTATTTT. This encodes CCARPSGSRDTQYF.

This clonotype turned up a few times. The chain couples TRBV20-1 to TRBJ1-2; D uncertain. The CDR3 totals 13 residues. The germline CDR1 and CDR2 sequences are DFQATT and SNEGSKA (reference sequence). Trimming cost V 5 bases and J 0 bases, with 10 bases left between them. CDR3 DNA sequence: TGCAGTGCTTCAACCTCAGCTAACTATGGCTACACCTTC. It is translated as CSASTSANYGYTF.

This clonotype was seen only a few times. V gene TRBV5-1 combines with J gene TRBJ2-1; D unresolved. The CDR3 has 15 amino acids. The germline V gene has CDR1 SGHRS and CDR2 YFSETQ. V was clipped by 0 bases and J by 7 bases, with 14 bases between them. The CDR3 sequence is CASSLAGASRNEQFF. In nucleotides, the CDR3 is TGCGCCAGCAGCTTGGCCGGTGCTTCCAGAAATGAGCAGTTCTTC. The full variable domain, its missing parts supplied by reference TRBV5-1 and TRBJ2-1, is KAGVTQTPRYLIKTRGQQVTLSCSPISGHRSVSWYQQTPGQGLQFLFEYFSETQRNKGNFPGRFSGRQFSNSRSEMNVSTLELGDSALYLCASSLAGASRNEQFFGPGTRLTVL.